Each of the 18 T cell receptor beta chains below was sequenced from the same sample in a study of identical twins. Each CDR3 protein is one row after TCRdb ran MiXCR on the 5' RACE reads. The sample includes under 500,000 distinct CDR3 sequences, approximately 14% of them seen just once. The same data also went into a second study, on yellow fever vaccine responses in identical twins.

Source material: CD4+ T cells sorted from blood. These receptors were taken from a woman aged 18-35 years in good health.

This clonotype was seen many times. The V gene is TRBV20-1, the J gene TRBJ1-1, with 7 nucleotides matching TRBD1. The CDR3 spans 13 residues. Germline loops: CDR1 DFQATT, CDR2 SNEGSKA (reference sequence). Trimming at V came to 6 bases and at J to 5 bases, leaving 9 bases not matched to a gene. CDR3 DNA sequence: TGCAGTGCACGTGACAGGGTGTCAACTGAAGCTTTCTTT. Its protein product is CSARDRVSTEAFF.

The V call is TRBV4-1, the J call TRBJ1-6, with D possibly matching TRBD1 (5 bases). V was clipped by 3 bases and J by 9 bases, with 15 bases between them. The germline V gene has CDR1 MGHRA and CDR2 YSYEKL. This CDR3 is built from 15 residues. The CDR3 region is CASSQPGPQSSPLHF. CDR3 bases: TGCGCCAGCAGCCAGCCGGGACCCCAAAGTTCACCCCTCCACTTT.

In its sample, this clonotype was seen a few times. The rearrangement links TRBV7-2 to TRBJ2-1, with 10 bases identical to TRBD2. The CDR3 runs to 16 residues. J was trimmed by 8 bases and V by 1 base; bases with no gene match: 8. In germline, CDR1 is SGHTA, CDR2 FQGNSA. CDR3 residues: CASSLVFTSGDDEQFF. DNA for the CDR3: TGTGCCAGCAGCTTAGTGTTTACTAGCGGGGACGATGAGCAGTTCTTC.

This clonotype was counted between two and nine times. CDR3 in DNA: TGCGCCAGCAGCTTGGAGTCCGACAGACTCACCGGGGAGCTGTTTTTT. It is translated as CASSLESDRLTGELFF. The chain has TRBV5-1 and TRBJ2-2; D might be TRBD1 (5 bases). This CDR3 has 16 residues. Germline V CDR1 and CDR2: SGHRS, YFSETQ. Trimming took off 0 bases at V and 4 bases at J, with 13 bases between the two ends.

The genes are TRBV2 and TRBJ2-2; 8 bases map to TRBD1. CDR1 and CDR2 (germline): SNHLY, FYNNEI. V shed 7 bases and J 3 bases; nucleotides not matched to a gene: 7. CDR3 size: 15 residues. CDR3 region: CASMTGARYTGELFF. DNA for the CDR3: TGTGCCAGCATGACAGGGGCCCGATACACCGGGGAGCTGTTTTTT.

The rearrangement joins TRBV12-3 or TRBV12-4 to TRBJ2-7; D ambiguous. CDR3 size: 13 residues. Trimming shortened V by 3 bases and J by 6 bases, and 12 bases separated the two germline ends. The CDR3 sequence: CASSFKRDGEQYF. In nucleotides, the CDR3 is TGTGCCAGCAGTTTTAAAAGGGATGGCGAGCAGTACTTC.

This chain uses TRBV23-1 with TRBJ2-1, with D possibly matching TRBD2 (7 bases). TRBV23-1 is an open reading frame whose function is uncertain. The CDR3 length is 19 residues. The V end lost 4 bases, the J end lost 0 bases, and 22 bases lay between the germline ends. In nucleotides, the CDR3 is TGCGCCAGCAGTCTTTGGGGGGGCAGAGTAAAAAGCTCCTACAATGAGCAGTTCTTC. The encoded protein is CASSLWGGRVKSSYNEQFF.

This clonotype was found a few times. The V call is TRBV24-1, the J call TRBJ2-1; D is uncertain. This CDR3 is 12 amino acids long. Germline-derived CDR1 and CDR2 are KGHDR and SFDVKD. Trimming removed 5 bases from V and 8 bases from J, with 9 bases in between. The CDR3 DNA reads as TGTGCCACCAGTGGGAACTTCGATGAGCAGTTCTTC. It encodes CATSGNFDEQFF.

This clonotype was counted many times. This chain links TRBV15 with TRBJ2-4; 7 nucleotides align to TRBD2. Losses at the gene ends were 0 bases for V and 8 bases for J; bases not matched to a gene: 4. The CDR3 length is 14 residues. Germline V gene sequence: CDR1 LNHNV, CDR2 YYDKDF (reference sequence). The CDR3 nucleotides read TGTGCCACCAGCAGAGATATGCTAGCGGACATTCAGTACTTC. Amino acid sequence: CATSRDMLADIQYF.

J is TRBJ2-7 and V is TRBV27, with 9 positions matching TRBD1. This CDR3 has 16 residues. CDR1 is MNHEY, CDR2 SMNVEV, per germline (reference sequence). V lost 1 base to trimming and J lost 1 base; unmatched junction nucleotides: 5. The CDR3 sequence is CASSLFGQGISYEQYF. The CDR3 DNA follows: TGTGCCAGCAGTTTATTCGGACAGGGGATATCCTACGAGCAGTACTTC.

This clonotype was detected only a few times. The J gene is TRBJ2-4, the V gene TRBV15, with D perhaps assigned TRBD1 or TRBD2 (5 bases each). Deletions cut 1 base from V and 2 bases from J, with 6 bases between. The CDR3 spans 14 residues. Germline CDR1 is LNHNV and CDR2 is YYDKDF (reference sequence). CDR3: CATSRGGTKNIQYF. DNA for the CDR3: TGTGCCACCAGCAGAGGGGGGACCAAAAACATTCAGTACTTC.

This clonotype was seen a handful of times. At one boundary the junction diverges from the germline segment, which might be a read error. The chain combines TRBV28 with TRBJ2-5, with D possibly called TRBD1 or TRBD2 (6 bases each). Germline V gives CDR1 MDHEN, CDR2 SYDVKM. This CDR3 contains 12 residues. CDR3 DNA: TGTGCCAGCAGTTCGGGGGCAGGACACGAACACTTC. This encodes CASSSGAGHEHF.

In this sample, this clonotype turned up a few times. The rearrangement links TRBV4-1 to TRBJ2-1; 8 bases are a match to TRBD1. This CDR3 is built from 15 residues. Germline CDR1 MGHRA, CDR2 YSYEKL. V was clipped by 1 base and J by 4 bases; unmatched bases: 3. This CDR3 reads CASSQGTGLYNEQFF. CDR3 DNA: TGCGCCAGCAGCCAAGGGACAGGGTTATACAATGAGCAGTTCTTC.

The V and J genes are TRBV6-5 and TRBJ2-2; 7 positions match TRBD2. Germline CDR1 MNHEY, CDR2 SVGAGI. This CDR3 comprises 16 residues. The junction had 10 bases not matched to a gene; V was cut back by 3 bases and J by 6 bases. CDR3 in DNA: TGTGCCAGCAGTTATCCTGAGGGCGGGAGTCCCGGGGAGCTGTTTTTT. Translation: CASSYPEGGSPGELFF.

In this sample, this clonotype turned up a few times. V gene TRBV20-1 combines with J gene TRBJ2-3, with D unresolved. With 3 bases removed from V and 2 bases from J, the gap between germline ends came to 3 bases. The CDR3 runs to 11 residues. CDR1 and CDR2 (germline): DFQATT, SNEGSKA (reference sequence). The CDR3 DNA sequence: TGCAGTGCTAGGTTCACAGATACGCAGTATTTT. Translating it yields CSARFTDTQYF.

At least ten counts were recorded for this clonotype. This sequence joins TRBV6-6 and TRBJ1-1, with a weak D call TRBD1 (6 bases). Germline V gene sequence: CDR1 MNHNY, CDR2 SVGAGI (reference sequence). The V end lost 10 bases, the J end lost 3 bases, and 12 bases lay between the germline ends. The CDR3 is 12 residues long. The CDR3 region is CATTGMDTEAFF. The CDR3 DNA sequence: TGTGCCACCACAGGGATGGACACTGAAGCTTTCTTT.

CDR3 sequence: CASSYQRETSYEQYF. The CDR3 nucleotides read TGTGCCAGCAGTTATCAGCGGGAAACCTCCTACGAGCAGTACTTC. The chain combines TRBV6-9 with TRBJ2-7; TRBD2 matches at 7 bases. This CDR3 is 15 amino acids long. Germline V CDR1 and CDR2: MNHGY, SVAAGI. Losses at the gene ends were 2 bases for V and 0 bases for J; bases not matched to a gene: 4.

The table lists this clonotype with a few counts. J is TRBJ2-7 and V is TRBV12-3 or TRBV12-4, with D perhaps assigned TRBD1 or TRBD2 (8 bases each). CDR3 length equals 16 residues. Trimming took 0 bases from V and 5 from J, leaving 17 bases between them. The CDR3 sequence: CASSLAISGTGHEQYF. Here the CDR3 DNA reads TGTGCCAGCAGTTTAGCCATTAGCGGGACAGGCCACGAGCAGTACTTC.